A single sample is the source of the 7 T cell receptor beta chains below, sequenced in a study of OX40 agonist ivuxolimab in advanced cancers. Library method: the immunoSEQ multiplex PCR assay. TCRdb retrieved this table from immuneACCESS and kept in-frame rearrangements only. Not all clones are present; in checked studies, unresolved V genes account for under half, and no reason is known for the remainder. The sample table records some 58,000 clones; approximately 90% of these occur just once. Roughly 1.9% of the sample is held by the ten biggest clonotypes. This material consisted of CD4+ or CD8+ T cells sorted from blood, taken in a trial of the OX40 agonist ivuxolimab. All receptors derive from an adult with an advanced solid tumor such as melanoma, head and neck, liver or kidney cancer.

This clone was recorded a few times. V usage is TRBV7-3 and J usage is TRBJ1-2, with TRBD1 matching over 10 bases. The CDR3 is 13 residues long. Germline CDR1 and CDR2: SGHTA and FQGTGA. The V and J ends lost 5 bases and 8 bases, in that order; junction bases with no gene match: 5. The CDR3 loop reads CASSPGQGEGYTF. The DNA of the CDR3 is TGTGCCAGCAGCCCCGGACAGGGGGAAGGCTACACCTTC.

The chain carries TRBV7-2 and TRBJ2-3; D is perhaps TRBD1 or TRBD2 (5 bases each). There are 16 residues in the CDR3. V lost 2 bases and J 1 base, leaving 13 bases between the germline ends. CDR1 and CDR2 (germline): SGHTA, FQGNSA. The CDR3 DNA is TGTGCCAGCAGCTTAATGGGACCCTCGGGCACAGATACGCAGTATTTT. Its translation: CASSLMGPSGTDTQYF.

The V gene is TRBV19, the J gene TRBJ2-6; no definite D call. Germline CDR1 is LNHDA and CDR2 is SQIVND (reference sequence). Between the trimmed V and J ends, which lost 2 bases and 0 bases, there was a span of 5 bases. The CDR3 extends over 15 amino acids. CDR3 bases: TGTGCCAGTAGTATATGGTCCTCTGGGGCCAACGTCCTGACTTTC. It yields the protein CASSIWSSGANVLTF.

The chain couples TRBV2 to TRBJ2-7; a weak D match, TRBD2 (5 bases). This CDR3 is 15 amino acids long. The ends were cut back, 3 bases at V and 0 bases at J, with 12 bases in the middle. Germline lookup yields CDR1 SNHLY and CDR2 FYNNEI. CDR3 coding DNA: TGTGCCAGCAGTGACGGGAAGGTGTACTCCTACGAGCAGTACTTC. Amino acids: CASSDGKVYSYEQYF.

The chain has TRBV29-1 and TRBJ1-1; D unclear. Trimming pared 4 bases from V and 0 bases from J, leaving 6 bases between. The CDR3 runs to 12 residues. Germline V gives CDR1 SQVTM, CDR2 ANQGSEA. CDR3 bases: TGCAGCGTTGTCATCATGAACACTGAAGCTTTCTTT. As protein: CSVVIMNTEAFF.

The V gene is TRBV28, the J gene TRBJ2-3; 11 positions agree with TRBD2. J gave up 4 bases and V 3 bases, and 15 bases lay outside the gene matches. The germline V gene has CDR1 MDHEN and CDR2 SYDVKM. This CDR3 comprises 19 residues. CDR3 protein: CASSFPLAGDVVEADTQYF. In nucleotides, the CDR3 is TGTGCCAGCAGTTTTCCACTAGCGGGAGACGTGGTCGAAGCAGATACGCAGTATTTT.

The gene calls are TRBV19 and TRBJ1-1; D is ambiguous. Germline V gene data show CDR1 as LNHDA and CDR2 as SQIVND (reference sequence). This CDR3 spans 13 amino acids. Trimming left V 5 bases short and J 2 bases short, with 9 bases between. The CDR3 nucleotides read TGTGCCAGTAGTGTGACCTATAACACTGAAGCTTTCTTT. It codes for CASSVTYNTEAFF.